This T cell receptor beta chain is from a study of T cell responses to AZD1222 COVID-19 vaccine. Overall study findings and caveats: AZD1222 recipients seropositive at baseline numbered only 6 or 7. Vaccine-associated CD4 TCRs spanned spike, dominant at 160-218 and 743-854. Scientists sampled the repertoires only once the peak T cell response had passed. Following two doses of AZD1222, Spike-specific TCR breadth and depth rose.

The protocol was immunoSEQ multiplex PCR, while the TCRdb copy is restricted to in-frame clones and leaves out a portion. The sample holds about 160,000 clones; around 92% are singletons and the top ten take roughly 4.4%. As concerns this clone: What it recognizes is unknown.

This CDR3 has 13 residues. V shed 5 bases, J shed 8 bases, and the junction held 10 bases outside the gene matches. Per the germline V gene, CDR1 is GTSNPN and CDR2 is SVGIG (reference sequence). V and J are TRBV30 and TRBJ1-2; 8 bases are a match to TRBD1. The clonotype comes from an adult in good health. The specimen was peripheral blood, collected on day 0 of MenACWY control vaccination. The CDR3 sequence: CAWFPTGTGGYTF. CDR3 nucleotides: TGTGCCTGGTTTCCGACTGGGACAGGAGGCTACACCTTC.